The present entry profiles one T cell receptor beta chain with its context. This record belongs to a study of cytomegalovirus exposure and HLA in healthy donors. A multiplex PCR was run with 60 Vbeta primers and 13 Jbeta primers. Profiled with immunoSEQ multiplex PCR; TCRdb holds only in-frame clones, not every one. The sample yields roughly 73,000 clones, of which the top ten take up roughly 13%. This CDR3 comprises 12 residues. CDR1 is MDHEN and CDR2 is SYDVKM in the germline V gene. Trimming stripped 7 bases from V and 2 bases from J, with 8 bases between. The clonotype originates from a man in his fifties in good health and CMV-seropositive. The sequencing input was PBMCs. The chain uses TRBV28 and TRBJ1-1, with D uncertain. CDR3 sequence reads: CASTEANTEAFF. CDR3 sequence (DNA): TGTGCCAGCACGGAGGCTAACACTGAAGCTTTCTTT.